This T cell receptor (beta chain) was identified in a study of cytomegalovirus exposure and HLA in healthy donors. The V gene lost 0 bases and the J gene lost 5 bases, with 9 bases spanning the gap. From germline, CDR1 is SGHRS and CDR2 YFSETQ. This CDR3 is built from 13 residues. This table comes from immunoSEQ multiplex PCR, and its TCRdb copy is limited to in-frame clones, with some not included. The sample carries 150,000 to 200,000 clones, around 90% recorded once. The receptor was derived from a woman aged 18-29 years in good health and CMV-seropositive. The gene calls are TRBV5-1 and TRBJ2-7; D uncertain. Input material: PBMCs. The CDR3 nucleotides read TGCGCCAGCAGCTTGGTGGTGTCGGACGAGCAGTACTTC. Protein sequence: CASSLVVSDEQYF.